This is a list of T cell receptor beta chains from one sample in a study of neurological immune-mediated disorders. TCRdb independently ran MiXCR on the 5' RACE reads; one entry per CDR3 protein. The sample shows approximately 70,000 distinct CDR3 sequences, about a tenth of them seen only once. The specimen sequenced was PBMCs. Receptor source: a man in his thirties or forties in good health. Each CDR3 is given with its conserved first and last residue. D genes are given only for firm matches. Clone size is shown for a subset of rows, as once, few, many or a class of expanded clone.

D	V	size	J	CDR3	DNA
NA	TRBV27	many	TRBJ2-7	CASSFSGLTYEQYF	TGTGCCAGCAGTTTCTCAGGGTTGACCTACGAGCAGTACTTC
NA	TRBV28	few	TRBJ2-1	CASTVEDRVPYNEQFF	TGTGCCAGCACCGTAGAAGATAGGGTTCCCTACAATGAGCAGTTCTTC
TRBD2	TRBV28	NA	TRBJ2-1	CASSTRTSGLNEQFF	TGTGCCAGCAGTACCAGGACTAGCGGGCTCAATGAGCAGTTCTTC
NA	TRBV5-1	many	TRBJ1-5	CASSPTPVAGRMEPQHF	TGCGCCAGCAGCCCCACCCCAGTCGCGGGAAGGATGGAGCCCCAGCATTTT
NA	TRBV20-1	many	TRBJ2-7	CSARDQGGRAEQYF	TGCAGTGCTAGAGATCAGGGAGGTAGGGCCGAGCAGTACTTC
NA	TRBV7-8	many	TRBJ2-5	CASSLTGVETQYF	TGTGCCAGCAGTCTCACTGGCGTGGAGACCCAGTACTTC
NA	TRBV4-2	many	TRBJ1-3	CASSQDGGGSGNTIYF	TGTGCCAGCAGCCAAGACGGAGGGGGCTCTGGAAACACCATATATTTT
NA	TRBV28	many	TRBJ2-7	CASGGPQETYEQYF	TGTGCCAGCGGGGGACCCCAGGAGACCTACGAGCAGTACTTC
TRBD1	TRBV12-3/TRBV12-4	many	TRBJ2-2	CASNQQGAGELFF	TGTGCCAGCAATCAACAGGGGGCCGGGGAGCTGTTTTTT
NA	TRBV7-9	many	TRBJ1-1	CASSLASQGSNTEAFF	TGTGCCAGCAGCTTAGCAAGTCAGGGTTCGAACACTGAAGCTTTCTTT
TRBD2	TRBV20-1	NA	TRBJ2-3	CSARADGLAGGGLWTDTQYF	TGCAGTGCTAGAGCCGATGGACTAGCGGGAGGTGGTCTTTGGACAGATACGCAGTATTTT
TRBD2	TRBV20-1	many	TRBJ2-5	CSAPLWGGETQYF	TGCAGTGCTCCTCTTTGGGGGGGAGAGACCCAGTACTTC
TRBD1	TRBV12-3/TRBV12-4	many	TRBJ1-5	CASSLGTGNQPQHF	TGTGCCAGCAGTTTGGGGACAGGGAATCAGCCCCAGCATTTT
NA	TRBV20-1	many	TRBJ1-4	CSARDRQGRVGEKLFF	TGCAGTGCTAGAGATAGGCAGGGAAGGGTCGGTGAAAAACTGTTTTTT
NA	TRBV5-1	few	TRBJ2-3	CASSPDPASTDTQYF	TGCGCCAGCAGCCCAGACCCAGCTAGCACAGATACGCAGTATTTT
NA	TRBV20-1	NA	TRBJ1-3	CSASPPVASGNTIYF	TGCAGTGCTAGCCCTCCCGTCGCCTCTGGAAACACCATATATTTT
NA	TRBV12-3/TRBV12-4	many	TRBJ1-5	CASSWETTSQPQHF	TGTGCCAGCAGTTGGGAGACTACTAGTCAGCCCCAGCATTTT